This T cell receptor (beta chain) was observed in a study of blood T cell repertoires in COVID-19. CDR1 is LNHDA, CDR2 SQIVND, per germline (reference sequence). The length of the CDR3 is 17 residues. With V trimmed by 5 bases and J by 8 bases, 16 bases remained unmatched. Assay used: immunoSEQ multiplex PCR; TCRdb lists only in-frame clones, some missing. The sample carries about 320,000 clones, 89% recorded once. Recruitment covered about two dozen US areas and drew participants whose ages spanned about 18 to 89 years. Membership in each cohort depended on participant-reported clinical history. The TCR sequence derives from a man in his 60s who had recovered from COVID-19. The material sequenced was PBMCs or T cells enriched from blood (not recorded which). The rearrangement uses TRBV19 and TRBJ1-4, with 8 bases lining up with TRBD1. The CDR3 sequence is CASSADRGITGVEKLFF. In DNA form, the CDR3 reads TGTGCCAGTAGTGCCGACAGGGGAATAACGGGCGTAGAAAAACTGTTTTTT.